This TCR beta chain is drawn from a study of blood T cell repertoires in COVID-19. In the study overall: Some COVID-19 samples were acute and others convalescent; all came from the United States, Italy and Spain.

Germline V gene data show CDR1 as SGDLS and CDR2 as YYNGEE. The V and J ends lost 0 bases and 0 bases respectively, with 6 bases between them. The CDR3 is made up of 14 amino acids. Authors' data handling: Researchers report that nucleated cell counts were estimated from reference gene primer amplification. Libraries were prepared by immunoSEQ multiplex PCR; TCRdb keeps only in-frame clonotypes and omits some of them. D and trimming were read from the DNA, whereas the V and J calls and clone size are those reported in that table. The table has roughly 40,000 clones, roughly 82% seen once; the top ten hold more than 12%.

The chain uses TRBV9 and TRBJ2-5; D unresolved. Sequencing used peripheral blood. The TCR comes from a human donor in a cohort sampled during active COVID-19. CDR3: CASSVGVYQETQYF. The CDR3 DNA sequence: TGTGCCAGCAGCGTAGGAGTGTACCAAGAGACCCAGTACTTC.